These 22 T cell receptor beta chains were sequenced from one sample in a study of cytotoxic CD8 clonotypes in ibrutinib-treated CLL. Using immunoSEQ multiplex PCR, the repertoire was profiled, and TCRdb retains in-frame clones only, with some absent. The table shows 270,000 or so clones, with about 72% occurring only once. The sample consisted of PBMCs, taken at disease progression, from a patient treated with ibrutinib. Receptors originate from a human donor with chronic lymphocytic leukemia.

This clone was observed a handful of times. This chain connects TRBV9 to TRBJ2-3; D is possibly TRBD1 (5 bases). In germline, CDR1 is SGDLS, CDR2 YYNGEE. The V end was cut by 2 bases, the J end by 4 bases, with 11 bases between. This CDR3 contains 14 residues. DNA for the CDR3: TGTGCCAGCAGCGTCCAGGGCGCGCCAGATACGCAGTATTTT. Encoded protein: CASSVQGAPDTQYF. The whole variable domain, filled in from reference TRBV9 and TRBJ2-3, reads DSGVTQTPKHLITATGQRVTLRCSPRSGDLSVYWYQQSLDQGLQFLIQYYNGEERAKGNILERFSAQQFPDLHSELNLSSLELGDSALYFCASSVQGAPDTQYFGPGTRLTVL.

J is TRBJ2-3 and V is TRBV5-1, with D possibly being TRBD2 (6 bases). CDR1 is SGHRS, CDR2 YFSETQ, per germline. The V end was cut by 4 bases, the J end by 1 base, with 16 bases between. CDR3 length: 16 residues. The CDR3 bases are TGCGCCAGCAGCCGGGGAAGCGGGCGCGGCACAGATACGCAGTATTTT. Protein: CASSRGSGRGTDTQYF. The whole variable domain, remainder taken from reference TRBV5-1 and TRBJ2-3, is KAGVTQTPRYLIKTRGQQVTLSCSPISGHRSVSWYQQTPGQGLQFLFEYFSETQRNKGNFPGRFSGRQFSNSRSEMNVSTLELGDSALYLCASSRGSGRGTDTQYFGPGTRLTVL.

The chain has TRBV5-6 and TRBJ1-1; a possible D gene is TRBD1 (5 bases). This CDR3 comprises 13 residues. Between the trimmed V and J ends, which lost 0 bases and 3 bases, there was a span of 6 bases. From germline, CDR1 is SGHDT and CDR2 YYEEEE. The CDR3 sequence is CASSLGQYTEAFF. As DNA, the CDR3 is TGTGCCAGCAGCTTGGGACAGTACACTGAAGCTTTCTTT.

The chain carries TRBV7-7 and TRBJ2-7; 13 bases map to TRBD2. This CDR3 contains 15 residues. CDR1 and CDR2 from the germline V gene are SSHAT and FNYEAQ (reference sequence). V lost 0 bases, J lost 7 bases, and 3 bases stayed unmatched. The CDR3 sequence: CASSLAPGLAGEQYF. The CDR3 bases are TGTGCCAGCAGCTTAGCACCGGGACTAGCGGGGGAGCAGTACTTC.

The chain uses TRBV5-1 and TRBJ2-5; D ambiguous. V dropped 5 bases and J dropped 2 bases, with 34 bases sitting between them. Germline lookup yields CDR1 SGHRS and CDR2 YFSETQ. The CDR3 is 21 residues long. The CDR3 DNA reads TGCGCCAGCAGTGGTTGGTGTCGTCTAAAATCTCTGGTGGTGATTCAAGAGACCCAGTACTTC. Protein sequence: CASSGWCRLKSLVVIQETQYF.

The chain combines TRBV7-3 with TRBJ2-2, with D possibly TRBD2 on 5 matching bases. Germline V CDR1 and CDR2: SGHTA, FQGTGA. V was cut by 6 bases and J by 4 bases, with 9 bases left in between. This CDR3 is 13 amino acids long. CDR3 bases: TGTGCCAGCAGGCCACTAGGCACCGGGGAGCTGTTTTTT. Translated: CASRPLGTGELFF.

The chain joins TRBV5-1 to TRBJ1-2; TRBD1 is a possible D gene (5 bases). Trimming took 4 bases from V and 1 from J, leaving 8 bases between them. This CDR3 is built from 13 residues. Germline loops: CDR1 SGHRS, CDR2 YFSETQ. The chain's CDR3 is CASSLDSNYGYTF. CDR3 sequence (DNA): TGCGCCAGCAGCCTAGACAGTAACTATGGCTACACCTTC. Full variable domain (missing parts from reference TRBV5-1 and TRBJ1-2): KAGVTQTPRYLIKTRGQQVTLSCSPISGHRSVSWYQQTPGQGLQFLFEYFSETQRNKGNFPGRFSGRQFSNSRSEMNVSTLELGDSALYLCASSLDSNYGYTFGSGTRLTVV.

The chain joins TRBV6-5 to TRBJ2-1, with no clear D. V was trimmed by 6 bases and J by 12 bases, leaving 6 bases between them. Germline V lookup: CDR1 MNHEY, CDR2 SVGAGI. The CDR3 is 9 amino acids. The CDR3 here is CASRDGQFF. The CDR3, as DNA: TGTGCCAGCAGAGACGGGCAGTTCTTC.

This clone has a handful of counts. V usage is TRBV6-5 and J usage is TRBJ1-2, with TRBD1 matching over 7 bases. CDR1 and CDR2 from the germline V gene are MNHEY and SVGAGI. V lost 0 bases, J lost 4 bases, and 2 bases stayed unmatched. The CDR3 length is 14 residues. The chain's CDR3 is CASSYSQGGYGYTF. The CDR3 DNA sequence: TGTGCCAGCAGTTACTCCCAGGGGGGCTATGGCTACACCTTC.

A single count supports this clone. At the DNA level, this CDR3 is encoded by other sequences in the same sample as well. The genes are TRBV10-3 and TRBJ1-6; D remains unclear. The germline V gene encodes CDR1 ENHRY and CDR2 SYGVKD. This CDR3 region has 12 residues. The ends were cut back, 4 bases at V and 16 bases at J, with 14 bases in the middle. Written as DNA, the CDR3 is TGTGCCATCAGTGGCTACGAGAGGGTGCTCCACTTT. As protein: CAISGYERVLHF.

The chain links TRBV11-2 to TRBJ2-1, with 14 nucleotides matching TRBD2. With V trimmed by 5 bases and J by 4 bases, 4 bases remained unmatched. The CDR3 covers 16 residues. The germline CDR1 and CDR2 sequences are SGHAT and FQNNGV. The CDR3 protein is CASSTGTSGRYNEQFF. Here the CDR3 DNA reads TGTGCCAGCAGCACAGGGACTAGCGGGAGATACAATGAGCAGTTCTTC.

The genes are TRBV7-3 and TRBJ1-2; D is undetermined. CDR1 SGHTA and CDR2 FQGTGA come from the germline V gene. The V and J ends lost 5 bases and 8 bases respectively, with 15 bases between them. The CDR3 covers 13 residues. The DNA of the CDR3 is TGTGCCAGCAGCCTCGGTTACGGAGGGGGCTACACCTTC. Its translation is CASSLGYGGGYTF.

V is TRBV12-5 and J is TRBJ2-5; no clear D gene. The CDR3 is 13 amino acids. Trimming removed 1 base from V and 2 bases from J, with 5 bases in between. The germline V gene encodes CDR1 LGHNT and CDR2 FRNRAP. The DNA of the CDR3 is TGTGCTAGTGGTTTGGGACCGCAAGAGACCCAGTACTTC. This codes for CASGLGPQETQYF. Combining the CDR3 with reference TRBV12-5 and TRBJ2-5 gives the whole variable domain DARVTQTPRHKVTEMGQEVTMRCQPILGHNTVFWYRQTMMQGLELLAYFRNRAPLDDSGMPKDRFSAEMPDATLATLKIQPSEPRDSAVYFCASGLGPQETQYFGPGTRLLVL.

The J gene is TRBJ2-1, the V gene TRBV10-3; 12 bases line up with TRBD2. Trimming cost V 8 bases and J 2 bases; bases outside gene matches: 13. Germline V gene lookup returns CDR1 ENHRY and CDR2 SYGVKD. This CDR3 is 18 amino acids long. The CDR3 bases are TGTGCCATCGGCGCTCCCCCTAGCGGGGGGGTCGCCTACAATGAGCAGTTCTTC. Residues: CAIGAPPSGGVAYNEQFF.

The chain uses TRBV7-2 and TRBJ2-3; TRBD2 agrees at 11 bases. The V gene's germline CDR1 is SGHTA and CDR2 FQGNSA. The CDR3 contains 17 residues. With V trimmed by 5 bases and J by 2 bases, 9 bases remained unmatched. This CDR3 is CASSPLGGLAVTDTQYF. Written as DNA, the CDR3 is TGTGCCAGCAGCCCCCTAGGGGGACTAGCGGTCACAGATACGCAGTATTTT.

This CDR3 reads CASTFRTGLVQPQHF. The CDR3 nucleotides read TGCGCCAGCACCTTTAGAACAGGTTTAGTGCAGCCCCAGCATTTT. This chain connects TRBV10-2 to TRBJ1-5; D might be TRBD1 (5 bases). The germline V gene has CDR1 WSHSY and CDR2 SAAADI. CDR3 length: 15 residues. The V end lost 7 bases, the J end lost 7 bases, and 20 bases lay between the germline ends.

The table lists this clone with a few counts. The V gene is TRBV5-4, the J gene TRBJ2-7; 8 nucleotides agree with TRBD1. The V segment lost 7 bases and the J segment 5 bases; nucleotides outside the gene matches: 14. The germline gives CDR1 SGHNT, CDR2 YYREEE (reference sequence). This CDR3 is built from 15 residues. CDR3 nucleotides: TGTGCCAGCCGTCTCTCGTGGCAGGGGGCCCACGAGCAGTACTTC. It encodes CASRLSWQGAHEQYF.

The chain combines TRBV7-9 with TRBJ2-2, with TRBD2 identical over 13 bases. CDR1 is SEHNR and CDR2 is FQNEAQ in the germline V gene (reference sequence). V shed 5 bases and J 4 bases; nucleotides not matched to a gene: 4. This CDR3 comprises 16 residues. DNA for the CDR3: TGTGCCAGCAGCCCGGGACTAGCGGGAACCACCGGGGAGCTGTTTTTT. Residues: CASSPGLAGTTGELFF.

This chain links TRBV25-1 with TRBJ1-5; the D is unclear. The V and J ends lost 5 bases and 4 bases respectively, with 12 bases between them. The CDR3 runs to 14 residues. CDR1 MGHDK and CDR2 SYGVNS come from the germline V gene. The CDR3 protein is CASSPRLSNQPQHF. The CDR3 DNA reads as TGTGCCAGCAGTCCTCGTTTGTCGAATCAGCCCCAGCATTTT.

The chain combines TRBV7-9 with TRBJ2-5; tentatively, D is TRBD1 (6 bases). The V gene's germline CDR1 is SEHNR and CDR2 FQNEAQ (reference sequence). Trimming cost V 1 base and J 4 bases, with 13 bases left between them. There are 15 residues in the CDR3. CDR3 sequence (DNA): TGTGCCAGCAGCTTAGGCCAGACAGGAACAGAGACCCAGTACTTC. Its translation is CASSLGQTGTETQYF.

V and J are TRBV18 and TRBJ2-3, with TRBD2 as a possible D gene (7 bases). V was pared by 5 bases and J by 6 bases, with 12 bases between. The germline V gene has CDR1 KGHSH and CDR2 LQKENI. The CDR3 covers 13 residues. The CDR3 loop is CASSKGGADTQYF. As DNA, the CDR3 is TGTGCCAGCTCAAAGGGGGGGGCTGATACGCAGTATTTT.

The chain is built from TRBV21-1 and TRBJ2-2; the table's D gene call, TRBD1, was not cross checked with the DNA. TRBV21-1 is given as a pseudogene. This CDR3 comprises 12 residues. CDR3 amino acids: CAGVLGAGELFF. The CDR3 bases are TGTGCCGGCGTGCTAGGGGCCGGGGAGCTGTTTTTT.